This TCR beta chain stems from a study of T cell responses to AZD1222 COVID-19 vaccine. Broader study findings: Donors were chiefly white British, with a greater number of females, and clonal diversity was perhaps underestimated. Receipt of two AZD1222 doses was followed by a rise in Spike-specific TCR breadth and depth. Only a handful of individuals given AZD1222 were seropositive at baseline.

With regard to this clone: No antigen is known for it.

CDR3 length equals 15 residues. V shed 2 bases, J shed 5 bases, and the junction held 8 bases outside the gene matches. The germline CDR1 and CDR2 sequences are SGHTA and FQGTGA. Data came from immunoSEQ multiplex PCR; TCRdb stores just in-frame clones and leaves some out. The data show 200,000 to 300,000 clones, approximately 95% seen once. V gene TRBV7-3 combines with J gene TRBJ1-2, with 7 nucleotides matching TRBD1. This receptor was identified in an adult in good health. Sequenced material: peripheral blood, taken on day 0 of AZD1222 vaccination. The CDR3, as DNA: TGTGCCAGCAGCTTAGGCCCGGGACAGACTTATGGCTACACCTTC. As protein: CASSLGPGQTYGYTF.